What follows is one TCR beta chain and its context. These data belong to a study of blood T cell repertoires in COVID-19. Across the whole study: The study drew acute and convalescent COVID-19 samples from the United States, Italy and Spain. PBMCs, B-cell-depleted T cells, or T cells were the source of the cDNA or gDNA that made up the material.

This CDR3 region has 15 residues. V was clipped by 6 bases and J by 0 bases, with 15 bases between them. CDR1 is SEHNR and CDR2 is FQNEAQ in the germline V gene (reference sequence). As handled by the study authors: It was from reference gene primer amplification that nucleated cell counts were estimated. The protocol was immunoSEQ multiplex PCR, while the TCRdb copy is restricted to in-frame clones and leaves out a portion. Clone size and the V and J calls come from that table; the DNA yielded D and trimming. The table has 95,000 to 120,000 clones, about nine tenths seen once. What was sequenced was peripheral blood. The chain uses TRBV7-9 and TRBJ2-7, with D possibly being TRBD1 (6 bases). This sequence originates from a human donor in a cohort sampled during active COVID-19. CDR3 in DNA: TGTGCCAGCAGTTTCCATGAAGGGGGCTCCTACGAGCAGTACTTC. Translated, it gives CASSFHEGGSYEQYF.